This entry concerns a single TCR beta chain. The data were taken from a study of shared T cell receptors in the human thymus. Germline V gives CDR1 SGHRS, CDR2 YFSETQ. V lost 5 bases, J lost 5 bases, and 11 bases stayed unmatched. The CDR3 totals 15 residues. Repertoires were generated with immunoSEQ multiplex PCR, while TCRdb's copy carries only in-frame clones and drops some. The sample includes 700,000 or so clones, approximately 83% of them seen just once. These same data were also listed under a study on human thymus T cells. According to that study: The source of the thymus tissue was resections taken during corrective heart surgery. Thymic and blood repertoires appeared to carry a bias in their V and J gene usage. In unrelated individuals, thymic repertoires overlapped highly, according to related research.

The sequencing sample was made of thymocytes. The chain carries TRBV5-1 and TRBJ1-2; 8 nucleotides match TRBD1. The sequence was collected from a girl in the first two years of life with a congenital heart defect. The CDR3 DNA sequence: TGCGCCAGCAGATACGACAGGGGCCGGGATTATGGCTACACCTTC. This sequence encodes CASRYDRGRDYGYTF.